A single sample gave rise to the 15 T cell receptor beta chains below, sequenced in a study of human T cells and chemical hapten exposure. One entry per CDR3 protein, called by TCRdb with MiXCR from the RACE reads. The sample lists roughly 200,000 distinct CDR3 sequences, 20% to 25% occurring once. Time point specified: patch test 1, 2 weeks after DPC sensitization. Treatment noted: therapeutic diphenylcyclopropenone sensitization with weekly scalp DPC. The sample consisted of whole blood, taken in connection with sensitization to the hapten diphenylcyclopropenone (DPC). The receptors derive from a woman between 45 and 60 years old with alopecia areata. Some clones in this sample may be carry-over from other donors' samples.

This rearrangement joins TRBV27 to TRBJ1-1; unclear D gene. V lost 3 bases and J lost 2, with 7 bases in between. CDR1 is MNHEY, CDR2 SMNVEV, per germline (reference sequence). The length of the CDR3 is 13 residues. The CDR3 here is CASSFEENTEAFF. DNA for the CDR3: TGTGCCAGCAGTTTTGAGGAAAACACTGAAGCTTTCTTT.

The chain couples TRBV12-3 or TRBV12-4 to TRBJ2-1, with D tentatively TRBD2 (6 bases). V lost 7 bases to trimming and J lost 8 bases, with 12 bases between them. This CDR3 spans 12 amino acids. The CDR3 region is CASKQTRDEQFF. The CDR3 DNA follows: TGTGCCAGCAAGCAGACTAGAGATGAGCAGTTCTTC.

Ten or more counts support this clonotype. This chain links TRBV7-2 with TRBJ2-7; unclear D gene. The ends were cut back, 5 bases at V and 2 bases at J, with 7 bases in the middle. CDR1 and CDR2 (germline): SGHTA, FQGNSA. The CDR3 totals 12 residues. CDR3 coding DNA: TGTGCCAGCAGCCTAAGGCCCTACGAGCAGTACTTC. It specifies CASSLRPYEQYF.

The genes are TRBV20-1 and TRBJ1-5; no reliable D call. Germline V gives CDR1 DFQATT, CDR2 SNEGSKA (reference sequence). V was shortened by 3 bases and J by 4 bases, with 7 bases between the two germline ends. This CDR3 comprises 12 residues. The chain's CDR3 is CSASRLNQPQHF. Written as DNA, the CDR3 is TGCAGTGCTAGCAGACTGAATCAGCCCCAGCATTTT.

This chain links TRBV20-1 with TRBJ1-1; 9 bases fit TRBD1. This CDR3 spans 15 amino acids. After removal of 3 bases from V and 5 bases from J, the junction contained 10 bases not matched to a gene. The germline V gene encodes CDR1 DFQATT and CDR2 SNEGSKA (reference sequence). The CDR3 is CSASPTQGAQTEAFF. In nucleotides, the CDR3 is TGCAGTGCTAGTCCTACACAGGGGGCGCAAACTGAAGCTTTCTTT.

CDR3: CASSTIPGLAGVNEQFF. CDR3 DNA: TGCGCCAGCAGCACCATCCCGGGACTAGCGGGAGTCAATGAGCAGTTCTTC. This chain connects TRBV5-1 to TRBJ2-1; TRBD2 aligns across 14 bases. Trimming at V came to 4 bases and at J to 6 bases, leaving 9 bases not matched to a gene. Germline CDR1 SGHRS, CDR2 YFSETQ. CDR3 length: 17 amino acids.

This clonotype was seen a handful of times. V usage is TRBV20-1 and J usage is TRBJ2-7; 12 bases fit TRBD2. The V gene's germline CDR1 is DFQATT and CDR2 SNEGSKA (reference sequence). The CDR3 consists of 14 residues. The V segment lost 4 bases and the J segment 7 bases; nucleotides outside the gene matches: 8. CDR3: CSATLAGGRREQYF. CDR3 nucleotide sequence: TGCAGTGCTACACTAGCGGGAGGAAGAAGAGAGCAGTACTTC.

This clonotype was seen a handful of times. V usage is TRBV6-6 and J usage is TRBJ1-6; a weak D match, TRBD1 (5 bases). The V end lost 7 bases, the J end lost 11 bases, and 15 bases lay between the germline ends. This CDR3 is 13 amino acids long. The germline V gene encodes CDR1 MNHNY and CDR2 SVGAGI (reference sequence). The CDR3 loop reads CASIPQRGTPLHF. In nucleotides, the CDR3 is TGTGCCAGCATCCCACAGAGGGGAACACCCCTCCACTTT.

This clonotype was observed a handful of times. This rearrangement joins TRBV29-1 to TRBJ1-1, with a tentative D call TRBD1 (5 bases). The CDR3 is 10 residues long. Germline V gene sequence: CDR1 SQVTM, CDR2 ANQGSEA. V dropped 3 bases and J dropped 8 bases, with 7 bases sitting between them. For the CDR3, the DNA is TGCAGCGTTGATCCAGGGGAAGCTTTCTTT. This encodes CSVDPGEAFF.

The chain couples TRBV29-1 to TRBJ2-5, with TRBD2 as a possible D gene (7 bases). V was pared by 3 bases and J by 4 bases, with 15 bases between. This CDR3 region has 14 residues. Germline CDR1 SQVTM, CDR2 ANQGSEA. The DNA for the CDR3 is TGCAGCGTTGACGGGGGCTCGGGAGGAGAGACCCAGTACTTC. Translated, it gives CSVDGGSGGETQYF.

This clonotype showed up just a few times. This rearrangement joins TRBV5-1 to TRBJ1-1; 9 positions match TRBD1. V shed 2 bases and J 4 bases; nucleotides not matched to a gene: 3. Germline CDR1 is SGHRS and CDR2 is YFSETQ. The CDR3 is 14 residues long. In DNA, the CDR3 is TGCGCCAGCAGCTTAACAGGGGGCATCACTGAAGCTTTCTTT. Translated: CASSLTGGITEAFF. The full variable domain, with the rest looked up from reference TRBV5-1 and TRBJ1-1, is KAGVTQTPRYLIKTRGQQVTLSCSPISGHRSVSWYQQTPGQGLQFLFEYFSETQRNKGNFPGRFSGRQFSNSRSEMNVSTLELGDSALYLCASSLTGGITEAFFGQGTRLTVV.

The V and J genes are TRBV29-1 and TRBJ2-7; D is perhaps TRBD2 (6 bases). The V gene's germline CDR1 is SQVTM and CDR2 ANQGSEA. The V end was cut by 7 bases, the J end by 4 bases, with 20 bases between. This CDR3 spans 14 amino acids. Here the CDR3 reads CSARRAGGSYEQYF. The DNA of the CDR3 is TGCAGCGCCCGTCGAGCGGGCGGAAGTTACGAGCAGTACTTC.

The chain combines TRBV6-5 with TRBJ2-1; the match to TRBD2 covers 7 bases. With 0 bases clipped from V and 4 bases from J, the junction kept 9 bases outside the gene matches. The CDR3 contains 17 residues. Germline V CDR1 and CDR2: MNHEY, SVGAGI. The DNA of the CDR3 is TGTGCCAGCAGTTACTCACGGGGAGTAGCGGGTTACAATGAGCAGTTCTTC. Its translation: CASSYSRGVAGYNEQFF.

This clonotype turned up a few times. The chain carries TRBV4-1 and TRBJ2-3, with a tentative D call TRBD1 (6 bases). The CDR3 covers 14 residues. Germline CDR1 MGHRA, CDR2 YSYEKL. V shed 4 bases and J shed 7 bases, with 15 bases lying between them. The CDR3 DNA reads TGCGCCAGCAGCCTGGAGACAGGTATCAATACGCAGTATTTT. Protein: CASSLETGINTQYF.

The chain couples TRBV2 to TRBJ1-4, with D perhaps TRBD1 (5 bases). This CDR3 is 14 amino acids long. Looked up from germline, CDR1 is SNHLY and CDR2 is FYNNEI. Trimming cost V 3 bases and J 7 bases, with 12 bases left between them. CDR3 amino acids: CASSEGLWFEKLFF. In DNA, the CDR3 is TGTGCCAGCAGTGAGGGGCTATGGTTTGAAAAACTGTTTTTT.